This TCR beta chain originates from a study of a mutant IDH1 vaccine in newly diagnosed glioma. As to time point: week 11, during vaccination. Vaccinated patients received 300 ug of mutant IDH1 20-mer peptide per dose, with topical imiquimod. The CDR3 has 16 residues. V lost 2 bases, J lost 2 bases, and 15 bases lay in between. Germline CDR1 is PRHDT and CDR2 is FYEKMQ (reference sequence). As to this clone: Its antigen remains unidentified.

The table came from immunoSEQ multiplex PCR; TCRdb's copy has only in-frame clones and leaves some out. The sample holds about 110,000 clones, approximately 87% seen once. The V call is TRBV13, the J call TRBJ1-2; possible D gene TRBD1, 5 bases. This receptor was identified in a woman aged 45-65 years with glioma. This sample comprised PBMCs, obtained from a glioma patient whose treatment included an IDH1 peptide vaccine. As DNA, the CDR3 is TGTGCCAGCAGCTTATTCCAGGGCAAGCCAAACTATGGCTACACCTTC. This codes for CASSLFQGKPNYGYTF.